The clone carrying this T cell receptor beta chain was found once. The antigen is not known. These data originate in a study of OX40 agonist ivuxolimab in advanced cancers. Study-level background: The eligibility criteria allowed prior anti-PD-1, anti-PD-L1 or anti-CTLA-4 therapy, and around 38% had some.

Germline values: CDR1 SNHLY, CDR2 FYNNEI. The length of the CDR3 is 13 residues. V was trimmed by 4 bases and J by 3 bases, leaving 9 bases between them. Study-level points and caveats: Clonal expansion in partial responders at 0.1-3.0 mg/kg ranked among the lowest.

Using immunoSEQ multiplex PCR, the repertoire was profiled, and TCRdb retains in-frame clones only, with some absent. This table has about 80,000 clones, about nine tenths appearing once. Source: CD4+ or CD8+ T cells sorted from blood, taken in a trial of the OX40 agonist ivuxolimab. The V and J genes are TRBV2 and TRBJ1-1; the D is unclear. The receptor was derived from an adult with an advanced solid tumor such as melanoma, head and neck, liver or kidney cancer. In DNA, the CDR3 is TGTGCCAGCAGTGTCGGTCAGTACACTGAAGCTTTCTTT. It codes for CASSVGQYTEAFF. Full variable domain (missing parts from reference TRBV2 and TRBJ1-1): EPEVTQTPSHQVTQMGQEVILRCVPISNHLYFYWYRQILGQKVEFLVSFYNNEISEKSEIFDDQFSVERPDGSNFTLKIRSTKLEDSAMYFCASSVGQYTEAFFGQGTRLTVV.